These 18 T cell receptor beta chains originate from one sample sequenced in a study of T cells after yellow fever vaccination. TCRdb used MiXCR to reprocess the 5' RACE reads, holding one entry per CDR3 protein. The sample yields hundreds of thousands of distinct CDR3 sequences, about 12% seen once. The sequencing here drew on PBMCs, taken on the day of the yellow fever booster vaccination. Source of these receptors: a man aged 25 to 45 who received the YFV17D yellow fever vaccine.

A word on this clonotype: The junction departs from germline at one end; a sequencing error may be responsible. The V gene is TRBV20-1, the J gene TRBJ2-5; D unresolved. The CDR3 is 12 residues long. Germline V CDR1 and CDR2: DFQATT, SNEGSKA (reference sequence). CDR3 coding DNA: TGCAGTGCTAGTTCCCGTCAAGGGACCCAGTACTTC. Translated: CSASSRQGTQYF.

This clonotype turned up a few times. The V gene is TRBV7-9, the J gene TRBJ2-1, with D possibly matching TRBD2 (6 bases). Per germline, CDR1 SEHNR and CDR2 FQNEAQ (reference sequence). The V end was cut by 5 bases, the J end by 10 bases, with 18 bases between. The CDR3 runs 14 residues. The CDR3 DNA sequence: TGTGCCAGCAGCCACGCCTCCGGGGGACGGGAGCAGTTCTTC. Translated, it gives CASSHASGGREQFF.

The chain links TRBV7-9 to TRBJ2-4; D is perhaps TRBD1 or TRBD2 (6 bases each). V lost 8 bases and J 7 bases, leaving 12 bases between the germline ends. Germline CDR1 reads SEHNR; CDR2 reads FQNEAQ (reference sequence). The CDR3 spans 12 residues. The CDR3 region is CASSLGGNIQYF. In DNA form, the CDR3 reads TGTGCCAGCTCCCTAGGGGGGAACATTCAGTACTTC.

This clonotype has at least ten counts. This sequence joins TRBV7-2 and TRBJ1-6; possible D gene TRBD1, 5 bases. The CDR3 totals 15 residues. Trimming pared 1 base from V and 7 bases from J, leaving 11 bases between. The germline V gene has CDR1 SGHTA and CDR2 FQGNSA. DNA of the CDR3: TGTGCCAGCAGCTTAGTCGCGGGGGGGAATTCACCCCTCCACTTT. Protein sequence: CASSLVAGGNSPLHF. The full variable domain, rest sourced from reference TRBV7-2 and TRBJ1-6, is GAGVSQSPSNKVTEKGKDVELRCDPISGHTALYWYRQSLGQGLEFLIYFQGNSAPDKSGLPSDRFSAERTGGSVSTLTIQRTQQEDSAVYLCASSLVAGGNSPLHFGNGTRLTVT.

The gene calls are TRBV30 and TRBJ2-7; unclear D gene. The CDR3 is 13 residues long. The germline V and J ends were trimmed by 4 bases and 6 bases, with 16 bases remaining between them. The germline gives CDR1 GTSNPN, CDR2 SVGIG (reference sequence). CDR3 bases: TGTGCCTGGACGGCGAGGAGAACTGGCGAGCAGTACTTC. Translation: CAWTARRTGEQYF.

The V call is TRBV20-1, the J call TRBJ2-1, with 7 bases fitting TRBD1. The CDR3 contains 12 residues. Germline assignment: CDR1 DFQATT and CDR2 SNEGSKA (reference sequence). The V gene end was trimmed by 5 bases and the J gene end by 8 bases; junction bases not matched to a gene: 6. The CDR3 spells CSALTGLDEQFF. Written as DNA, the CDR3 is TGCAGTGCTTTGACAGGGCTCGATGAGCAGTTCTTC.

This chain joins TRBV3-1 and TRBJ2-7, with 8 bases fitting TRBD1. J gave up 2 bases and V 6 bases, and 3 bases lay outside the gene matches. CDR1 is LGHDT and CDR2 is YNNKEL in the germline V gene (reference sequence). There are 13 residues in the CDR3. The CDR3 spells CASRDRVTYEQYF. In nucleotides, the CDR3 is TGTGCCAGCAGGGACAGGGTAACCTACGAGCAGTACTTC.

This clonotype was recorded a few times. The chain couples TRBV11-2 to TRBJ2-1; TRBD1 matches at 7 bases. Per the germline V gene, CDR1 is SGHAT and CDR2 is FQNNGV. CDR3 length equals 15 residues. Trimming at V came to 3 bases and at J to 5 bases, leaving 7 bases not matched to a gene. The CDR3 region is CASSFRQGPHNEQFF. CDR3 coding DNA: TGTGCCAGCAGCTTTCGACAGGGCCCCCACAATGAGCAGTTCTTC.

This sequence joins TRBV5-6 and TRBJ2-1; no clear D. CDR3 length: 13 amino acids. The V and J ends lost 4 bases and 12 bases respectively, with 17 bases between them. Germline V gene sequence: CDR1 SGHDT, CDR2 YYEEEE. The CDR3 DNA is TGTGCCAGCAGCCTCGGCAGCTATGTTGGGCAGTTCTTC. Amino acid sequence: CASSLGSYVGQFF.

This clonotype turned up a few times. The chain has TRBV27 and TRBJ2-7, with 7 bases that match TRBD1. CDR1 and CDR2 from the germline V gene are MNHEY and SMNVEV (reference sequence). V lost 4 bases and J lost 2; bases outside the gene matches: 8. The CDR3 runs 15 residues. The CDR3 DNA is TGTGCCAGCAGTTCACAGGGGTTCTACGCCTACGAGCAGTACTTC. This codes for CASSSQGFYAYEQYF.

The chain has TRBV7-2 and TRBJ2-3, with D possibly matching TRBD2 (6 bases). Between the trimmed V and J ends, which lost 0 bases and 4 bases, there was a span of 14 bases. Per germline, CDR1 SGHTA and CDR2 FQGNSA. This CDR3 has 16 amino acids. The CDR3 loop is CASSLAVGEVSDTQYF. As DNA, the CDR3 is TGTGCCAGCAGCTTAGCGGTGGGGGAGGTGTCAGATACGCAGTATTTT.

The chain has TRBV20-1 and TRBJ1-2; no definite D call. The CDR3 spans 15 residues. V was cut by 0 bases and J by 0 bases, with 11 bases left in between. Germline-derived CDR1 and CDR2 are DFQATT and SNEGSKA (reference sequence). The CDR3 DNA sequence: TGCAGTGCTAGAGAGTTGCCAGGATCTAACTATGGCTACACCTTC. The encoded protein is CSARELPGSNYGYTF.

The chain links TRBV7-2 to TRBJ1-4; TRBD1 aligns across 9 bases. This CDR3 region has 15 residues. Germline CDR1 and CDR2: SGHTA and FQGNSA. Trimming cost V 5 bases and J 6 bases; bases outside gene matches: 7. This chain's CDR3 is CASSPRDRVYEKLFF. The CDR3 nucleotides read TGTGCCAGCAGCCCTAGGGACAGGGTGTATGAAAAACTGTTTTTT. The full variable domain, rest sourced from reference TRBV7-2 and TRBJ1-4, is GAGVSQSPSNKVTEKGKDVELRCDPISGHTALYWYRQSLGQGLEFLIYFQGNSAPDKSGLPSDRFSAERTGGSVSTLTIQRTQQEDSAVYLCASSPRDRVYEKLFFGSGTQLSVL.

The sample holds many counts of this clonotype. The chain recombines TRBV18 with TRBJ2-3; D possibly corresponds to TRBD1 (5 bases). V dropped 6 bases and J dropped 1 base, with 14 bases sitting between them. The CDR3 contains 15 residues. CDR1 and CDR2 (germline): KGHSH, LQKENI. The CDR3 sequence is CASSRTIGGTDTQYF. As DNA, the CDR3 is TGTGCCAGCTCTCGGACAATCGGAGGCACAGATACGCAGTATTTT.

V is TRBV7-2 and J is TRBJ2-1, with 10 nucleotides matching TRBD2. V lost 4 bases to trimming and J lost 5 bases; unmatched junction nucleotides: 5. The CDR3 loop spans 15 amino acids. Germline V gives CDR1 SGHTA, CDR2 FQGNSA. The CDR3 is CASSYYLAGDNEQFF. The CDR3 bases are TGTGCCAGCAGCTACTACCTAGCGGGAGACAATGAGCAGTTCTTC.

This clonotype was picked up many times. This chain connects TRBV5-1 to TRBJ1-4; D is possibly TRBD1 (5 bases). The CDR3 is 15 amino acids. Trimming left V 3 bases short and J 3 bases short, with 12 bases between. Germline loops: CDR1 SGHRS, CDR2 YFSETQ. CDR3 nucleotides: TGCGCCAGCAGCTCTACCGGGACTTCTAATGAAAAACTGTTTTTT. This gives the protein CASSSTGTSNEKLFF.

The CDR3 nucleotides read TGCAGCGTGGGCGGGACGTCCAATGAGCAGTTCTTC. It translates to CSVGGTSNEQFF. V and J are TRBV29-1 and TRBJ2-1, with a possible D match to TRBD2 (6 bases). CDR1 is SQVTM and CDR2 is ANQGSEA in the germline V gene. V shed 6 bases and J shed 6 bases, with 12 bases lying between them. The CDR3 has 12 residues.

The chain carries TRBV29-1 and TRBJ2-7; 7 positions match TRBD2. The V gene end was trimmed by 5 bases and the J gene end by 2 bases; junction bases not matched to a gene: 9. Per germline, CDR1 SQVTM and CDR2 ANQGSEA. The CDR3 length is 14 residues. This CDR3 reads CSVMAGARAYEQYF. The CDR3 DNA sequence: TGCAGCGTTATGGCGGGAGCGAGAGCCTACGAGCAGTACTTC.